The T cell receptor (beta chain) described here comes from a study of shared clonotypes between healthy human individuals. The CDR3 has 11 residues. V was cut by 5 bases and J by 5 bases, with 4 bases left in between. CDR1 is SNHLY, CDR2 FYNNEI, per germline. Sequenced by immunoSEQ multiplex PCR; TCRdb stores in-frame clones only, minus some. This repertoire shows over a million clones, around 97% found once; its top ten account for over 1%. Naive CD45RA+ and memory CD45RA-negative subsets were split from CD4+ cells. The chain employs TRBV2 and TRBJ2-1, with unresolved D. The receptor's source is a man aged 30 to 45 in good health. Material: naive CD4+ T cells sorted from blood. Subset indicated: CD45RA+ positively selected. The chain's CDR3 is CASSQNNEQFF. The CDR3 DNA follows: TGTGCCAGCAGTCAAAACAATGAGCAGTTCTTC.